Presented here are 29 T cell receptor beta chains from one specimen sequenced in a study of T cells in Graves' hyperthyroidism and ophthalmopathy. Using RNA transcripts as the source, TCR beta CDR3 regions were amplified. First-round RT-PCR targeting the TCR CDR3 was performed with the HTBI primer set. In TCRdb, the multiplex PCR reads were re-called with MiXCR into one record per CDR3 protein. This table has over 700,000 distinct CDR3 sequences, 30% to 40% appearing once. The specimen was blood. The receptors originated from a woman in her 40s with Graves' hyperthyroidism.

This clonotype was seen at least ten times. This chain connects TRBV15 to TRBJ2-5; possible D gene TRBD1, 5 bases. This CDR3 contains 16 residues. V lost 0 bases, J lost 5 bases, and 16 bases lay in between. The germline V gene encodes CDR1 LNHNV and CDR2 YYDKDF (reference sequence). The CDR3 loop reads CATSRDLGRQRETQYF. CDR3 DNA: TGTGCCACCAGCAGAGATTTAGGCCGACAGAGGGAGACCCAGTACTTC.

The V and J genes are TRBV7-9 and TRBJ1-5, with D maybe TRBD1 (5 bases). The V gene lost 4 bases and the J gene lost 9 bases, with 10 bases spanning the gap. The CDR3 runs to 12 residues. Germline CDR1 reads SEHNR; CDR2 reads FQNEAQ (reference sequence). CDR3: CASSSMGGPQHF. The DNA for the CDR3 is TGTGCCAGCAGCTCTATGGGGGGGCCCCAGCATTTT.

There are a few counts of this clonotype. The chain uses TRBV11-2 and TRBJ1-2; D unclear. The germline CDR1 and CDR2 sequences are SGHAT and FQNNGV. V lost 5 bases and J lost 1, with 11 bases in between. This CDR3 is built from 14 residues. This chain's CDR3 is CASSQVEHNYGYTF. CDR3 sequence (DNA): TGTGCCAGCAGCCAAGTGGAGCATAACTATGGCTACACCTTC.

The chain employs TRBV20-1 and TRBJ2-7; 12 nucleotides align to TRBD1. Per the germline V gene, CDR1 is DFQATT and CDR2 is SNEGSKA (reference sequence). Losses at the gene ends were 6 bases for V and 7 bases for J; bases not matched to a gene: 10. CDR3 length equals 14 residues. Here the CDR3 DNA reads TGCAGTGCGGCTGGGGGACAGGGGGCGGTTGAGCAGTACTTC. This codes for CSAAGGQGAVEQYF.

The chain uses TRBV7-2 and TRBJ2-7; 8 nucleotides line up with TRBD1. Unmatched junction bases numbered 7, after V lost 4 bases and J lost 2 bases. The CDR3 is 15 amino acids. The germline gives CDR1 SGHTA, CDR2 FQGNSA. In DNA, the CDR3 is TGTGCCAGCAGCTCCCAGGGGGCGCGGGCCTACGAGCAGTACTTC. Translated: CASSSQGARAYEQYF.

V gene TRBV9 combines with J gene TRBJ2-3; 11 nucleotides align to TRBD2. Germline CDR1 SGDLS, CDR2 YYNGEE. V lost 6 bases, J lost 3 bases, and 3 bases stayed unmatched. This CDR3 spans 14 amino acids. The CDR3 spells CASTSGGFTDTQYF. The CDR3 nucleotides are TGTGCCAGCACTAGCGGGGGGTTTACAGATACGCAGTATTTT.

In its sample, this clonotype is medium-sized. The rearrangement joins TRBV20-1 to TRBJ1-2; no definite D call. The V end was cut by 4 bases, the J end by 4 bases, with 7 bases between. This CDR3 has 11 residues. Germline CDR1 and CDR2: DFQATT and SNEGSKA (reference sequence). The chain's CDR3 is CSATGSYGYTF. The CDR3 coding sequence is TGCAGTGCTACCGGGAGCTATGGCTACACCTTC.

The chain is built from TRBV28 and TRBJ1-3, with D uncertain. CDR3 length equals 14 residues. Germline V gene data show CDR1 as MDHEN and CDR2 as SYDVKM. V lost 6 bases and J 2 bases, leaving 11 bases between the germline ends. The CDR3 nucleotides read TGTGCCAGCAGGGCACCTCACCCTGGAAACACCATATATTTT. This translates into CASRAPHPGNTIYF.

J is TRBJ1-6 and V is TRBV10-2; 9 bases match TRBD1. V trimming: 7 bases; J trimming: 10 bases; junction bases outside the gene matches: 5. CDR1 WSHSY and CDR2 SAAADI come from the germline V gene. The length of the CDR3 is 13 residues. The CDR3 DNA follows: TGCGCCAGCAAAGCGGGACAGGGCTCACCCCTCCACTTT. Protein: CASKAGQGSPLHF.

The chain recombines TRBV20-1 with TRBJ1-1; D remains unclear. Germline V gene sequence: CDR1 DFQATT, CDR2 SNEGSKA (reference sequence). This CDR3 is 11 amino acids long. The ends were cut back, 3 bases at V and 5 bases at J, with 7 bases in the middle. The CDR3 coding sequence is TGCAGTGCTAGTCTACTAACTGAAGCTTTCTTT. The encoded protein is CSASLLTEAFF.

The table lists this clonotype with many counts. The chain combines TRBV7-9 with TRBJ1-5; perhaps TRBD1 as D (6 bases). V lost 5 bases and J lost 4, with 12 bases in between. Germline V gives CDR1 SEHNR, CDR2 FQNEAQ (reference sequence). CDR3 length equals 14 residues. Written as DNA, the CDR3 is TGTGCCAGCAGCGGTAACAGGGAGAATCAGCCCCAGCATTTT. It codes for CASSGNRENQPQHF.

The genes are TRBV9 and TRBJ1-2; TRBD1 matches at 7 bases. Germline V gene data show CDR1 as SGDLS and CDR2 as YYNGEE. V dropped 1 base and J dropped 6; count of bases not matched to a gene: 3. The CDR3 loop spans 13 amino acids. The CDR3 region is CASSVWQGDGYTF. The CDR3 DNA is TGTGCCAGCAGCGTATGGCAGGGGGATGGCTACACCTTC.

Remarks on this clonotype: A much larger clonotype is one base distant, so this may be a read error. The V and J genes are TRBV20-1 and TRBJ2-5; 9 bases are a match to TRBD1. CDR1 and CDR2 from the germline V gene are DFQATT and SNEGSKA (reference sequence). There are 15 residues in the CDR3. DNA of the CDR3: TGCAGTGCTCACAACCCGGGACAGGGCCAAGAGACCCGGTACTTC. Its protein product is CSAHNPGQGQETRYF.

The sample holds many counts of this clonotype. The CDR3 is CASSSQPYTEAFF. The CDR3 nucleotides read TGTGCCAGTAGTTCCCAGCCATACACTGAAGCTTTCTTT. J is TRBJ1-1 and V is TRBV19; D remains unclear. Per germline, CDR1 LNHDA and CDR2 SQIVND (reference sequence). V lost 5 bases to trimming and J lost 3 bases, with 10 bases between them. CDR3 length: 13 residues.

The sample holds many counts of this clonotype. V and J are TRBV25-1 and TRBJ2-6; D not resolved. This CDR3 comprises 13 residues. The germline V gene has CDR1 MGHDK and CDR2 SYGVNS. V dropped 7 bases and J dropped 4 bases, with 8 bases sitting between them. This chain's CDR3 is CASTNPGANVLTF. The CDR3 DNA reads as TGTGCCAGCACGAACCCAGGGGCCAACGTCCTGACTTTC.

V gene TRBV5-5 combines with J gene TRBJ2-7; 9 nucleotides align to TRBD2. V lost 4 bases, J lost 2 bases, and 10 bases stayed unmatched. Germline CDR1 and CDR2: SGHKS and YYEKEE (reference sequence). This CDR3 spans 16 amino acids. The DNA of the CDR3 is TGTGCCAGCAGCCAGGCCGGGACTAGCCGGACCTACGAGCAGTACTTC. Its protein product is CASSQAGTSRTYEQYF.

The chain couples TRBV11-2 to TRBJ1-4; D call uncertain. This CDR3 is 13 amino acids long. V shed 10 bases and J shed 4 bases, with 13 bases lying between them. Germline V gene data show CDR1 as SGHAT and CDR2 as FQNNGV. CDR3 protein: CATSVSLNEKLFF. The CDR3 DNA is TGTGCCACCTCAGTTTCTCTTAATGAAAAACTGTTTTTT.

V usage is TRBV19 and J usage is TRBJ1-1, with D maybe TRBD1 (5 bases). V lost 7 bases and J 8 bases, leaving 17 bases between the germline ends. This CDR3 region has 13 residues. CDR1 is LNHDA, CDR2 SQIVND, per germline (reference sequence). CDR3 region: CASIPPMGVEAFF. CDR3 DNA: TGTGCCAGTATTCCCCCGATGGGGGTAGAAGCTTTCTTT.

The chain couples TRBV6-5 to TRBJ2-2, with a possible D match to TRBD2 (5 bases). V was trimmed by 4 bases and J by 11 bases, leaving 8 bases between them. Looked up from germline, CDR1 is MNHEY and CDR2 is SVGAGI. This CDR3 region has 11 residues. This CDR3 is CASSSGNELFF. The DNA for the CDR3 is TGTGCCAGCAGTTCCGGGAATGAGCTGTTTTTT.

The V gene is TRBV4-3, the J gene TRBJ2-5, with D perhaps matching TRBD1 (6 bases). Germline V gene lookup returns CDR1 LGHNA and CDR2 YSLEER. CDR3 length: 15 amino acids. The V end was cut by 0 bases, the J end by 6 bases, with 14 bases between. DNA of the CDR3: TGCGCCAGCAGCCAAGACAGGGTGGGGGCAAAGACCCAGTACTTC. It codes for CASSQDRVGAKTQYF.

In its sample, this clonotype was seen many times. This chain connects TRBV28 to TRBJ2-7; 10 bases fit TRBD2. The CDR3 is 13 residues long. The J segment lost 3 bases and the V segment lost 6 bases, leaving 2 bases of the junction unmatched. Germline CDR1 reads MDHEN; CDR2 reads SYDVKM. CDR3 sequence: CASRTSGRYEQYF. CDR3 nucleotide sequence: TGTGCCAGCAGGACTAGCGGGCGCTACGAGCAGTACTTC. Supplemented by reference TRBV28 and TRBJ2-7, the full variable domain reads DVKVTQSSRYLVKRTGEKVFLECVQDMDHENMFWYRQDPGLGLRLIYFSYDVKMKEKGDIPEGYSVSREKKERFSLILESASTNQTSMYLCASRTSGRYEQYFGPGTRLTVT.

This clonotype was observed at least ten times. J is TRBJ1-5 and V is TRBV19; D remains ambiguous. In germline, CDR1 is LNHDA, CDR2 SQIVND (reference sequence). The ends were cut back, 5 bases at V and 10 bases at J, with 9 bases in the middle. This CDR3 is 11 amino acids long. The CDR3 DNA sequence: TGTGCCAGTAGTGGCGAGGGACCCCAGCATTTT. It yields the protein CASSGEGPQHF.

J is TRBJ1-2 and V is TRBV6-6; D remains ambiguous. Germline V gives CDR1 MNHNY, CDR2 SVGAGI (reference sequence). This CDR3 is 17 amino acids long. The germline V and J ends were trimmed by 2 bases and 4 bases, with 20 bases remaining between them. The CDR3 loop is CASSYDGWAGRPYGYTF. Written as DNA, the CDR3 is TGTGCCAGCAGTTACGACGGCTGGGCCGGTCGACCCTATGGCTACACCTTC.

This clonotype was picked up a small number of times. The chain carries TRBV6-2 or TRBV6-3 and TRBJ2-7, with unresolved D. CDR3 length: 12 residues. V gave up 4 bases and J gave up 8 bases, with 12 bases separating them. The germline CDR1 and CDR2 sequences are MNHEY and SVGEGT. For the CDR3, the DNA is TGTGCCAGCAGTTTCGAGGAGTGGAAGCAGTACTTC. This codes for CASSFEEWKQYF.

This clonotype was seen ten or more times. The CDR3 coding sequence is TGTGCCAGCAGCGTTGGGGAACAGTATGGCTACACCTTC. Translated, it gives CASSVGEQYGYTF. The chain carries TRBV9 and TRBJ1-2; D is uncertain. V lost 2 bases, J lost 5 bases, and 10 bases lay in between. CDR1 is SGDLS, CDR2 YYNGEE, per germline. The CDR3 extends over 13 amino acids.

The chain carries TRBV7-9 and TRBJ1-1, with D possibly matching TRBD1 (6 bases). The CDR3 runs to 19 residues. Germline-derived CDR1 and CDR2 are SEHNR and FQNEAQ (reference sequence). Trimming cost V 7 bases and J 0 bases, with 27 bases left between them. The CDR3 coding sequence is TGTGCCAGCAACATATCGTCTGGGGGCTCGGCCCTCATGAACACTGAAGCTTTCTTT. Encoded protein: CASNISSGGSALMNTEAFF.

This rearrangement joins TRBV29-1 to TRBJ1-2; perhaps TRBD1 as D (5 bases). CDR3 length: 13 residues. Germline V gene sequence: CDR1 SQVTM, CDR2 ANQGSEA. V was trimmed by 3 bases and J by 4 bases, leaving 12 bases between them. CDR3 in amino acids: CSVEAGSAYGYTF. Here the CDR3 DNA reads TGCAGCGTTGAGGCAGGGTCGGCCTATGGCTACACCTTC.

V is TRBV6-2 or TRBV6-3 and J is TRBJ1-5; D not resolved. The CDR3 contains 14 residues. The V and J ends lost 2 bases and 1 base respectively, with 6 bases between them. Per germline, CDR1 MNHEY and CDR2 SVGEGT. The CDR3 loop reads CASSYEESNQPQHF. CDR3 in DNA: TGTGCCAGCAGTTACGAGGAGAGCAATCAGCCCCAGCATTTT.

This clonotype was counted many times. The gene calls are TRBV20-1 and TRBJ1-4, with D unresolved. This CDR3 comprises 13 residues. In germline, CDR1 is DFQATT, CDR2 SNEGSKA (reference sequence). Trimming pared 3 bases from V and 0 bases from J, leaving 5 bases between. CDR3 sequence (DNA): TGCAGTGCTAGGGATGCAACTAATGAAAAACTGTTTTTT. This codes for CSARDATNEKLFF.